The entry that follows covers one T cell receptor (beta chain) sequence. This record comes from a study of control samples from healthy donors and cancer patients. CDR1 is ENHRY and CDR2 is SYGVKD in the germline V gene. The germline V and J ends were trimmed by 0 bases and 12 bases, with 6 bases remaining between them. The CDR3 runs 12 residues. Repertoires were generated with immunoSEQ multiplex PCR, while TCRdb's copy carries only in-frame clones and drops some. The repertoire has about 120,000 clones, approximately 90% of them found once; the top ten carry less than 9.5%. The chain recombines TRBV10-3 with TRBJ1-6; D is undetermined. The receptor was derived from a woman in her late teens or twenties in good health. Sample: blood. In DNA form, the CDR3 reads TGTGCCATCAGTGAGTCGACGGGACCCCTCCACTTT. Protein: CAISESTGPLHF.